The 25 T cell receptor beta chains given below trace back to one sample, sequenced in a study of T cell responses to AZD1222 COVID-19 vaccine. The protocol was immunoSEQ multiplex PCR, while the TCRdb copy is restricted to in-frame clones and leaves out a portion. The sample contains roughly 120,000 clones, 87% of which appear only once. The specimen comprised peripheral blood, sampled on day 0 of AZD1222 vaccination. Receptors originate from an adult in good health.

This chain joins TRBV9 and TRBJ1-1; D uncertain. Germline CDR1 SGDLS, CDR2 YYNGEE. This CDR3 contains 14 residues. The V end was cut by 0 bases, the J end by 2 bases, with 8 bases between. The CDR3 DNA sequence: TGTGCCAGCAGCGTAGCGCACACAAACACTGAAGCTTTCTTT. This gives the protein CASSVAHTNTEAFF.

This chain links TRBV5-6 with TRBJ2-5; 7 bases align to TRBD2. The length of the CDR3 is 15 residues. Trimming cost V 0 bases and J 3 bases; bases outside gene matches: 5. CDR1 is SGHDT, CDR2 YYEEEE, per germline. The CDR3 nucleotides are TGTGCCAGCAGCTTGGAAGCGGGGTTTGAAGAGACCCAGTACTTC. Amino acid sequence: CASSLEAGFEETQYF.

The chain links TRBV7-9 to TRBJ1-1; unclear D gene. There are 15 residues in the CDR3. In germline, CDR1 is SEHNR, CDR2 FQNEAQ (reference sequence). Trimming stripped 0 bases from V and 2 bases from J, with 10 bases between. CDR3 bases: TGTGCCAGCAGCTTAGCTGGTTCGCTAAACACTGAAGCTTTCTTT. It translates to CASSLAGSLNTEAFF.

The V and J genes are TRBV19 and TRBJ1-1; D remains ambiguous. Germline V gene data show CDR1 as LNHDA and CDR2 as SQIVND (reference sequence). The V gene lost 0 bases and the J gene lost 7 bases, with 3 bases spanning the gap. The CDR3 loop spans 11 amino acids. CDR3 nucleotides: TGTGCCAGTAGTATAGATCTTGAAGCTTTCTTT. This encodes CASSIDLEAFF.

This clone occurred a few times. The chain is built from TRBV7-9 and TRBJ2-5; TRBD2 matches at 9 bases. Germline CDR1 is SEHNR and CDR2 is FQNEAQ (reference sequence). Unmatched junction bases numbered 11, after V lost 5 bases and J lost 4 bases. This CDR3 is 16 amino acids long. In DNA form, the CDR3 reads TGTGCCAGCAGCCCGGGCGGCGGGGGGGCCGCAGAGACCCAGTACTTC. It is translated as CASSPGGGGAAETQYF.

The chain employs TRBV7-9 and TRBJ2-3; D is unclear. This CDR3 has 14 amino acids. Trimming removed 8 bases from V and 2 bases from J, with 14 bases in between. Looked up from germline, CDR1 is SEHNR and CDR2 is FQNEAQ (reference sequence). This CDR3 is CASPSPPDTDTQYF. Here the CDR3 DNA reads TGTGCCAGCCCCTCCCCCCCCGACACAGATACGCAGTATTTT.

V usage is TRBV11-2 and J usage is TRBJ2-1; D is ambiguous. CDR1 is SGHAT and CDR2 is FQNNGV in the germline V gene. CDR3 length: 16 residues. V shed 4 bases and J shed 0 bases, with 13 bases lying between them. Here the CDR3 reads CASSSGPRYSYNEQFF. In DNA, the CDR3 is TGTGCCAGCAGCTCCGGGCCACGTTACTCCTACAATGAGCAGTTCTTC.

V and J are TRBV28 and TRBJ2-7, with 9 bases fitting TRBD1. J was trimmed by 4 bases and V by 6 bases; bases with no gene match: 7. The germline V gene encodes CDR1 MDHEN and CDR2 SYDVKM. The CDR3 is 14 residues long. The CDR3 bases are TGTGCCAGCAGAACGACAGGGGGGAGTTACGAGCAGTACTTC. It codes for CASRTTGGSYEQYF.

The chain has TRBV28 and TRBJ2-6; D is possibly TRBD2 (8 bases). CDR1 is MDHEN, CDR2 SYDVKM, per germline. This CDR3 region has 18 residues. The germline V and J ends were trimmed by 7 bases and 3 bases, with 22 bases remaining between them. The CDR3 is CASTRGGQLVGGANVLTF. The CDR3 DNA follows: TGTGCCAGCACCCGGGGGGGACAGTTAGTCGGTGGGGCCAACGTCCTGACTTTC. Variable domain in full (rest from reference TRBV28 and TRBJ2-6): DVKVTQSSRYLVKRTGEKVFLECVQDMDHENMFWYRQDPGLGLRLIYFSYDVKMKEKGDIPEGYSVSREKKERFSLILESASTNQTSMYLCASTRGGQLVGGANVLTFGAGSRLTVL.

J is TRBJ2-7 and V is TRBV18; maybe TRBD1 (6 bases). Trimming stripped 2 bases from V and 6 bases from J, with 11 bases between. The CDR3 totals 13 residues. In germline, CDR1 is KGHSH, CDR2 LQKENI. Here the CDR3 reads CASSPGQPGEQYF. CDR3 sequence (DNA): TGTGCCAGCTCACCAGGACAGCCGGGCGAGCAGTACTTC.

This clone was detected only once. The chain links TRBV9 to TRBJ2-3; D gene unclear. CDR1 is SGDLS, CDR2 YYNGEE, per germline. The CDR3 spans 15 residues. Between the trimmed V and J ends, which lost 0 bases and 2 bases, there was a span of 10 bases. The CDR3 loop reads CASSVGVPPTDTQYF. The CDR3 DNA sequence: TGTGCCAGCAGCGTAGGAGTACCGCCCACAGATACGCAGTATTTT.

This rearrangement joins TRBV25-1 to TRBJ2-1, with 8 bases lining up with TRBD1. The CDR3 loop spans 13 amino acids. The germline CDR1 and CDR2 sequences are MGHDK and SYGVNS. With V trimmed by 1 base and J by 13 bases, 6 bases remained unmatched. The CDR3 protein is CASSEWGTGKQFF. The DNA for the CDR3 is TGTGCCAGCAGTGAATGGGGGACAGGCAAACAGTTCTTC.

This clone showed up just once. The V call is TRBV6-5, the J call TRBJ1-1; weak D call: TRBD1 (5 bases). Trimming shortened V by 6 bases and J by 2 bases, and 13 bases separated the two germline ends. The V gene's germline CDR1 is MNHEY and CDR2 SVGAGI. The CDR3 extends over 14 amino acids. Here the CDR3 reads CASRLGLLNTEAFF. The CDR3 DNA is TGTGCCAGCAGACTGGGACTCCTCAACACTGAAGCTTTCTTT.

CDR3 nucleotides: TGTGCCAGCAGCCAAATGCCGAAAAGGGATGGCTACACCTTC. It translates to CASSQMPKRDGYTF. The chain joins TRBV3-1 (or the pseudogene TRBV3-2) to TRBJ1-2; D gene unclear. This CDR3 comprises 14 residues. Trimming stripped 2 bases from V and 6 bases from J, with 13 bases between. From germline, CDR1 is LGHDT and CDR2 YNNKEL (reference sequence).

The chain joins TRBV9 to TRBJ1-1, with D perhaps TRBD1 (6 bases). The V end lost 3 bases, the J end lost 5 bases, and 17 bases lay between the germline ends. Germline CDR1 SGDLS, CDR2 YYNGEE. The CDR3 has 15 amino acids. This chain's CDR3 is CASSDNREIRTEAFF. In nucleotides, the CDR3 is TGTGCCAGCAGCGACAACAGGGAGATACGGACTGAAGCTTTCTTT.

The chain uses TRBV19 and TRBJ2-1; D is unresolved. The CDR3 consists of 14 residues. The germline V gene has CDR1 LNHDA and CDR2 SQIVND (reference sequence). V lost 2 bases and J lost 6, with 11 bases in between. CDR3 loop: CASSINSLLNEQFF. The CDR3 DNA sequence: TGTGCCAGTAGTATAAACTCTCTCCTCAATGAGCAGTTCTTC.

The V and J genes are TRBV6-5 and TRBJ1-6; possibly TRBD1 for D (5 bases). Germline assignment: CDR1 MNHEY and CDR2 SVGAGI. Trimming pared 4 bases from V and 7 bases from J, leaving 14 bases between. The CDR3 extends over 15 amino acids. CDR3 protein: CASSSGGTRNSPLHF. CDR3 nucleotides: TGTGCCAGCAGTTCCGGGGGTACCCGGAATTCACCCCTCCACTTT.

The chain carries TRBV28 and TRBJ1-1; 7 bases are a match to TRBD1. Losses at the gene ends were 2 bases for V and 1 base for J; bases not matched to a gene: 1. The CDR3 consists of 14 residues. Germline V gives CDR1 MDHEN, CDR2 SYDVKM. CDR3: CASSLRQGNTEAFF. CDR3 sequence (DNA): TGTGCCAGCAGTTTAAGACAGGGGAACACTGAAGCTTTCTTT.

V is TRBV7-2 and J is TRBJ1-5; D is undetermined. The germline V gene encodes CDR1 SGHTA and CDR2 FQGNSA. V was trimmed by 3 bases and J by 2 bases, leaving 11 bases between them. This CDR3 region has 15 residues. The CDR3 nucleotides read TGTGCCAGCAGCTTTCGGGTGGATGGCAATCAGCCCCAGCATTTT. Protein: CASSFRVDGNQPQHF.

The rearrangement uses TRBV15 and TRBJ1-3; D is unclear. The V gene lost 6 bases and the J gene lost 0 bases, with 12 bases spanning the gap. Germline CDR1 LNHNV, CDR2 YYDKDF (reference sequence). The CDR3 has 15 amino acids. The CDR3 DNA reads TGTGCCACCAGTAGCGACCGCGGCTCTGGAAACACCATATATTTT. It codes for CATSSDRGSGNTIYF.

The rearrangement joins TRBV6-1 to TRBJ1-2; 10 nucleotides agree with TRBD1. V shed 4 bases, J shed 2 bases, and the junction held 7 bases outside the gene matches. Germline CDR1 reads MNHNS; CDR2 reads SASEGT. This CDR3 is built from 16 residues. The CDR3, as DNA: TGTGCCAGCAGTGGGTTGGGACAGGGGCCAAACTATGGCTACACCTTC. Residues: CASSGLGQGPNYGYTF.

The chain joins TRBV29-1 to TRBJ2-1, with D unclear. Germline-derived CDR1 and CDR2 are SQVTM and ANQGSEA. Trimming shortened V by 2 bases and J by 6 bases, and 11 bases separated the two germline ends. The CDR3 spans 13 residues. The CDR3 spells CSVEKTASNEQFF. The DNA of the CDR3 is TGCAGCGTTGAAAAAACAGCGTCCAATGAGCAGTTCTTC.

This clone occurred once. The chain joins TRBV6-5 to TRBJ2-7; D remains unclear. The length of the CDR3 is 12 residues. The V end lost 6 bases, the J end lost 1 base, and 7 bases lay between the germline ends. Per germline, CDR1 MNHEY and CDR2 SVGAGI. DNA of the CDR3: TGTGCCAGCAGGACCGGGTCCTACGAGCAGTACTTC. Protein: CASRTGSYEQYF.

V is TRBV27 and J is TRBJ2-7, with D perhaps TRBD2 (6 bases). V shed 5 bases and J shed 3 bases, with 14 bases lying between them. The CDR3 sequence is 14 residues long. Germline V gene sequence: CDR1 MNHEY, CDR2 SMNVEV (reference sequence). CDR3 loop: CASSPGLGGYEQYF. DNA of the CDR3: TGTGCCAGCAGTCCCGGTTTGGGGGGCTACGAGCAGTACTTC.

This chain uses TRBV6-5 with TRBJ2-1, with TRBD2 matching over 7 bases. V gave up 6 bases and J gave up 2 bases; unmatched junction bases: 1. This CDR3 comprises 13 residues. Per the germline V gene, CDR1 is MNHEY and CDR2 is SVGAGI. The CDR3 coding sequence is TGTGCCAGCAGACGGGGGGCCTACAATGAGCAGTTCTTC. It encodes CASRRGAYNEQFF.